This section outlines one T cell receptor beta chain sequence together with its context. Germline values: CDR1 SGHRS, CDR2 YFSETQ. V was shortened by 0 bases and J by 3 bases, with 12 bases between the two germline ends. This CDR3 comprises 15 residues. This sample stems from a study of OX40 agonist ivuxolimab in advanced cancers. The data were produced by immunoSEQ multiplex PCR, yet TCRdb's version contains in-frame clones alone and is incomplete. Of 25,000 or so clones listed, around 75% are singletons. The receptor was isolated from an adult with an advanced solid tumor such as melanoma, head and neck, liver or kidney cancer. The gene calls are TRBV5-1 and TRBJ2-5; a possible D gene is TRBD1 (5 bases). The sample consisted of CD4+ or CD8+ T cells sorted from blood, taken in a trial of the OX40 agonist ivuxolimab. CDR3 DNA sequence: TGCGCCAGCAGCTTGGAAGGGGAAATAGAAGAGACCCAGTACTTC. Amino acid sequence: CASSLEGEIEETQYF.